This T cell receptor (beta chain) is drawn from a study of somatic mutations in cytotoxic T cells in rheumatoid arthritis. Study in general: Some V beta antibody-stained T-cell populations were flow-sorted at nearly 100% purity, including V beta1+ cells sequenced for TCRB.

CDR3 length equals 14 residues. Trimming cost V 2 bases and J 11 bases; bases outside gene matches: 11. Germline V gives CDR1 MNHEY, CDR2 SVGAGI. Flow cytometry served to check the purity of CD4+ and CD8+ cells, which were isolated by positive magnetic bead selection. Regarding the study as a whole: Per patient, the largest CD8+ clone was found to exceed 20% of CD8+ cells in about an eighth of the 65 cases.

Comment on this clone: Its specificity is unknown.

The protocol was immunoSEQ multiplex PCR, while the TCRdb copy is restricted to in-frame clones and leaves out a portion. The repertoire holds under 20,000 clones, with around 67% as singletons. Specimen: CD8+ T cells sorted from blood. This receptor was obtained from an adult with rheumatoid arthritis. This chain uses TRBV6-5 with TRBJ1-1, with 7 nucleotides matching TRBD1. CDR3 nucleotides: TGTGCCAGCAGTTACGCGGCAGGGGGGTTGTGGGCTTTCTTT. Protein: CASSYAAGGLWAFF.